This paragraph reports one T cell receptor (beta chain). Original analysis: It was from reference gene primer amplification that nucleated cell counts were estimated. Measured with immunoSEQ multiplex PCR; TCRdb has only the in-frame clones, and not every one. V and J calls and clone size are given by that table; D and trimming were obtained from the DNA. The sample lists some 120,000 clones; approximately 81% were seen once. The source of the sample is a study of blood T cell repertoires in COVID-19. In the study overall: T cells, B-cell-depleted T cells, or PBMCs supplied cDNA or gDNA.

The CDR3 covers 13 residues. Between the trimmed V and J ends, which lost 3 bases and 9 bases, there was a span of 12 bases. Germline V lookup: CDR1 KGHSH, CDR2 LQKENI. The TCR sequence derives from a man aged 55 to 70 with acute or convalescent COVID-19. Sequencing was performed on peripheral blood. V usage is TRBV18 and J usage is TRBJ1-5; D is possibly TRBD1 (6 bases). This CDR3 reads CASSPGQTRPQHF. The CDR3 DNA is TGTGCCAGCTCACCGGGACAAACTAGGCCCCAGCATTTT.